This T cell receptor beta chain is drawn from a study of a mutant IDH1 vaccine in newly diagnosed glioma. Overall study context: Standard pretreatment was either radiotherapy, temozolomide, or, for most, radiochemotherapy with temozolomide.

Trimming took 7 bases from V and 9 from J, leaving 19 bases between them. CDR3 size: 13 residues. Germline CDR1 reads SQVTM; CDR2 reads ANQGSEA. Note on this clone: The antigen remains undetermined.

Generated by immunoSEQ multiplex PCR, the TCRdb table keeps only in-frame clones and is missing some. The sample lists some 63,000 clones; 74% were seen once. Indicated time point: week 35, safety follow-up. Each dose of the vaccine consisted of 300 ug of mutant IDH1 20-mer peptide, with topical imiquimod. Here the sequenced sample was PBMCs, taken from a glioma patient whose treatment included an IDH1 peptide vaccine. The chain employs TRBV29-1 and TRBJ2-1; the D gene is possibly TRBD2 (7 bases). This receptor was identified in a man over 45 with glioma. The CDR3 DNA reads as TGCAGCGCCCGAGGGGGGGTATTGGGTGAGCAGTTCTTC. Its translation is CSARGGVLGEQFF.